This T cell receptor (beta chain) came from a study of CD8+ T cells in alopecia areata. General study results and limits: Sequencing of scalp tissue also captures the resident alphabeta T cells of normal skin.

In each case, RNA was isolated and then reverse transcribed into cDNA as the sequencing template. Only in-frame clones appear in the TCRdb table, and some are missing; sequencing was by immunoSEQ multiplex PCR. The data show 110,000 or so clones, approximately 63% seen once. To note about this clone: What it binds is not known.

Looked up from germline, CDR1 is SGHAT and CDR2 is FQNNGV. The CDR3 covers 15 residues. Trimming took 5 bases from V and 7 from J; bases not matched to a gene: 4. Investigators sorted PBMCs to obtain both CD4+ and CD8+ T cells. The V and J genes are TRBV11-2 and TRBJ2-5; TRBD2 matches at 16 bases. The origin of this receptor is a human donor in good health. The sequencing sample was made of CD8+ T cells sorted from blood. The CDR3 protein is CASSPGTSGGATQYF. The CDR3 bases are TGTGCCAGCAGCCCCGGGACTAGCGGGGGGGCGACCCAGTACTTC.